The following is a T cell receptor beta chain sequence with its context. This record comes from a study of radiotherapy plus CTLA-4 blockade in lung cancer. The data were produced by immunoSEQ multiplex PCR, yet TCRdb's version contains in-frame clones alone and is incomplete. The table has 75,000 to 100,000 clones, 88% seen once. The germline V gene has CDR1 LNHDA and CDR2 SQIVND (reference sequence). The ends were cut back, 5 bases at V and 4 bases at J, with 8 bases in the middle. The length of the CDR3 is 12 residues. Sequencing was performed on peripheral blood, taken from a patient treated with radiotherapy plus ipilimumab. V and J are TRBV19 and TRBJ1-2; D remains ambiguous. This receptor was obtained from a human donor with non-small cell lung cancer that progressed on radiotherapy plus ipilimumab. CDR3 sequence: CASSRWTYGYTF. The CDR3 DNA is TGTGCCAGTAGTCGATGGACCTATGGCTACACCTTC.